This T cell receptor (beta chain) originates from a study of regulatory T cells in long-lasting Graves disease. The table lists this clonotype with a few counts. Its specificity is not known. Time point reported: newly diagnosed GD, antithyroid drugs for less than 3 months. Extracted PBMC RNA gave rise to the TCR library. In building TCR beta libraries, iRepertoire HTBI primers were used together with Arm-PCR of CDR3 regions. Under the authors' procedure: Samples jointly harbored about 63 TRBV and about 15 TRBJ segments. MiXCR was run by TCRdb on the multiplex PCR reads, yielding one entry per CDR3 protein. In this record, the V and J calls reflect TCRdb's handling and not the investigators' own analysis. This sample carries 420,000 or so distinct CDR3 sequences, roughly 15% of them seen once, and the ten largest clones take 20% to 25%. General study findings and limits: Investigators studied peripheral blood only, not thyroid tissue. Graves' patients with persistent disease showed TCR diversity lower than patients newly diagnosed.

This CDR3 spans 14 amino acids. J lost 3 bases, V lost 5 bases, and 6 bases had no gene match. Germline lookup yields CDR1 KGHSH and CDR2 LQKENI. In addition, the sample was reused for a study of T cells in Graves' hyperthyroidism and ophthalmopathy. That publication notes: Among thyroid clonotypes expanded above 0.001, most also appeared in blood.

Here the sequenced sample was peripheral blood mononuclear cells (PBMCs), taken at new diagnosis, from a patient treated with antithyroid drugs. The receptor comes from a woman aged 18-29 years with Graves disease. The chain recombines TRBV18 with TRBJ1-1; 7 bases agree with TRBD1. Written as DNA, the CDR3 is TGTGCCAGCTCAACGTTAGGGGGCGACACTGAAGCTTTCTTT. The encoded protein is CASSTLGGDTEAFF.